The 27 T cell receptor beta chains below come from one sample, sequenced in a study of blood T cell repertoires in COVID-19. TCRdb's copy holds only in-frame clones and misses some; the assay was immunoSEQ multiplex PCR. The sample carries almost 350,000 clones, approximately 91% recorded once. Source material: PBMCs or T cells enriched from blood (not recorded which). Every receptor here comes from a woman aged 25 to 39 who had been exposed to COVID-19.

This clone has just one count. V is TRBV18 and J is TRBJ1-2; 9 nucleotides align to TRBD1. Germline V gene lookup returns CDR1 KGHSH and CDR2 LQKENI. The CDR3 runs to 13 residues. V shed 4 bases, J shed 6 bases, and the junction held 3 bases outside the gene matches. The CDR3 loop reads CASSRDREDGYTF. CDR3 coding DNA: TGTGCCAGCTCACGGGACAGGGAGGATGGCTACACCTTC. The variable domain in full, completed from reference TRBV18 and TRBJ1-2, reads NAGVMQNPRHLVRRRGQEARLRCSPMKGHSHVYWYRQLPEEGLKFMVYLQKENIIDESGMPKERFSAEFPKEGPSILRIQQVVRGDSAAYFCASSRDREDGYTFGSGTRLTVV.

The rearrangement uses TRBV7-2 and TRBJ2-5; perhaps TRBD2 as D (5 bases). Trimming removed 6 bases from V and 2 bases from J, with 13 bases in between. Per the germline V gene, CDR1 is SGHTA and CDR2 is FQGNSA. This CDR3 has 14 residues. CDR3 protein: CASRGGGSQETQYF. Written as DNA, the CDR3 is TGTGCCAGCAGGGGCGGAGGAAGTCAAGAGACCCAGTACTTC. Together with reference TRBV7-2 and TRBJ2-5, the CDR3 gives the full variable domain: GAGVSQSPSNKVTEKGKDVELRCDPISGHTALYWYRQSLGQGLEFLIYFQGNSAPDKSGLPSDRFSAERTGGSVSTLTIQRTQQEDSAVYLCASRGGGSQETQYFGPGTRLLVL.

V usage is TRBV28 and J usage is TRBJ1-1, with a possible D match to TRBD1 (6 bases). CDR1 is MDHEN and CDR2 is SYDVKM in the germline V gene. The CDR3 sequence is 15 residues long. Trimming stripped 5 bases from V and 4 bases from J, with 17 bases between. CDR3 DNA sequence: TGTGCCAGCAGTCCCGAACCAACAGGGATCACTGAAGCTTTCTTT. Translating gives CASSPEPTGITEAFF.

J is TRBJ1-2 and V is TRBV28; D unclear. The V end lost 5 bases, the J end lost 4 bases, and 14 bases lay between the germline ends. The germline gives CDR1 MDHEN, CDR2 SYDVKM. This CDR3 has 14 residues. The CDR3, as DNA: TGTGCCAGCAGTAGAGTTACATCTAGCTATGGCTACACCTTC. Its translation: CASSRVTSSYGYTF.

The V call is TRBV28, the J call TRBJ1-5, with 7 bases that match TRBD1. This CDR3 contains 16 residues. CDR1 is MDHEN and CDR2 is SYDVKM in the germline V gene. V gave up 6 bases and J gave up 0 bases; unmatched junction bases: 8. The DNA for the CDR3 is TGTGCCAGCAGCCCTTTGACAGGGAATAGCAATCAGCCCCAGCATTTT. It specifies CASSPLTGNSNQPQHF. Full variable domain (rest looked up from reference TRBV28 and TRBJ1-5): DVKVTQSSRYLVKRTGEKVFLECVQDMDHENMFWYRQDPGLGLRLIYFSYDVKMKEKGDIPEGYSVSREKKERFSLILESASTNQTSMYLCASSPLTGNSNQPQHFGDGTRLSIL.

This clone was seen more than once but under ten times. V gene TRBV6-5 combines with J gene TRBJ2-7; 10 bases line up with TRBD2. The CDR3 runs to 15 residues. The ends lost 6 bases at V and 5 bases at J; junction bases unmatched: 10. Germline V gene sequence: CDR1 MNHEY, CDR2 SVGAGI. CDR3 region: CASRNLAGAGNEQYF. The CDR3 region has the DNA TGTGCCAGCAGGAACCTAGCGGGAGCGGGGAACGAGCAGTACTTC.

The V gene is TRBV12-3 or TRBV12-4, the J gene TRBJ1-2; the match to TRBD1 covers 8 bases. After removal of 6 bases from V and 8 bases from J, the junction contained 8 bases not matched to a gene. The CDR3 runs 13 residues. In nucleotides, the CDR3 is TGTGCCAGCAGGGGTGGGACAGGTCACGGCTACACCTTC. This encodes CASRGGTGHGYTF.

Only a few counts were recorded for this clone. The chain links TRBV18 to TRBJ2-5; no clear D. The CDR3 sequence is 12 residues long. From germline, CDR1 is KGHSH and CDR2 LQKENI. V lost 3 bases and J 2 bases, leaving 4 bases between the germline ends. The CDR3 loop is CASSPLQETQYF. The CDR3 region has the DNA TGTGCCAGCTCACCTCTTCAAGAGACCCAGTACTTC.

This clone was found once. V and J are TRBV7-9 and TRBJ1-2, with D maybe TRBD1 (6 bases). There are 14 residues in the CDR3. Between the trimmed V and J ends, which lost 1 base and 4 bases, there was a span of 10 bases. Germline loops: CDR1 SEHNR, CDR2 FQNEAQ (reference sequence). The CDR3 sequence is CASSLGGLSYGYTF. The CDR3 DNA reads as TGTGCCAGCAGCTTAGGGGGGCTCTCCTATGGCTACACCTTC.

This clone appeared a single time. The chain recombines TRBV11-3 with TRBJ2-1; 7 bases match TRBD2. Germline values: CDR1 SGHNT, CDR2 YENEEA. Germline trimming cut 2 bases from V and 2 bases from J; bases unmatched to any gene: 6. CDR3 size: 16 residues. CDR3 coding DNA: TGTGCCAGCAGCTTAATGCGGGGGAGAACCTACAATGAGCAGTTCTTC. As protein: CASSLMRGRTYNEQFF.

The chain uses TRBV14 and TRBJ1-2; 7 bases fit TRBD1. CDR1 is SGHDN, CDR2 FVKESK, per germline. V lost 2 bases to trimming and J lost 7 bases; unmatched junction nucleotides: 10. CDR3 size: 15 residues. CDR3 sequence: CASSQRTGVGGGYTF. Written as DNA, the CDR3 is TGTGCCAGCAGCCAACGTACAGGGGTCGGGGGTGGCTACACCTTC.

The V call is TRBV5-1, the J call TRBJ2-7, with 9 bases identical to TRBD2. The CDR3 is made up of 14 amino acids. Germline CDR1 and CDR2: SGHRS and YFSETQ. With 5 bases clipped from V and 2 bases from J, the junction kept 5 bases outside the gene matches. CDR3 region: CASSVEREAYEQYF. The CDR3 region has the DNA TGCGCCAGCAGTGTAGAGCGGGAGGCCTACGAGCAGTACTTC.

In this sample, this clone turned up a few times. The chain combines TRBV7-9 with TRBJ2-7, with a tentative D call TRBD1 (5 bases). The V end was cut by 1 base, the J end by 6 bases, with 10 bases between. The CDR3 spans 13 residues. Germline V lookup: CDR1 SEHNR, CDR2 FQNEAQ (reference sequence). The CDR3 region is CASSLGRAGEQYF. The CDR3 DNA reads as TGTGCCAGCAGCTTAGGCAGGGCCGGCGAGCAGTACTTC.

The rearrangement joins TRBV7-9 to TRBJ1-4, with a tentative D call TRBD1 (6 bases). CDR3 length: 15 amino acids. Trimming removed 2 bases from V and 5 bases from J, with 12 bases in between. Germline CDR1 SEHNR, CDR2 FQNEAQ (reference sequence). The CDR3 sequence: CASSLNRALNEKLFF. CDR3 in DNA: TGTGCCAGCAGCTTAAACAGGGCCCTAAATGAAAAACTGTTTTTT.

The CDR3 region is CASSLGLDSPLHF. The CDR3 DNA sequence: TGTGCCAGCAGTTTGGGCTTAGATTCACCCCTCCACTTT. The J gene is TRBJ1-6, the V gene TRBV28; D remains unclear. Germline assignment: CDR1 MDHEN and CDR2 SYDVKM. V was shortened by 3 bases and J by 8 bases, with 8 bases between the two germline ends. The CDR3 is 13 amino acids.

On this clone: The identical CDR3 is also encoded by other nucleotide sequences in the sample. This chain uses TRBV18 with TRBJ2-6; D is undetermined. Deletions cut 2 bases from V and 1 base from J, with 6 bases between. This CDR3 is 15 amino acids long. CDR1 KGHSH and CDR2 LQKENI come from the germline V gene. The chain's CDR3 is CASSPSSSGANVLTF. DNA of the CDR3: TGTGCCAGCTCACCATCGAGTTCTGGGGCCAACGTCCTGACTTTC.

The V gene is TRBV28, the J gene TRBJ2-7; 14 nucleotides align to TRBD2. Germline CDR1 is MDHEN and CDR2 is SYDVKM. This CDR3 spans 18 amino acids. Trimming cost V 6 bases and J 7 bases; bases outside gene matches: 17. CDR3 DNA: TGTGCCAGCAGCCCACAGGGCCGACTAGCGGGAGGGCCGGGGGAGCAGTACTTC. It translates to CASSPQGRLAGGPGEQYF.

CDR3 loop: CASSEGTATNEKLFF. DNA for the CDR3: TGCGCCAGCAGCGAGGGGACAGCAACTAATGAAAAACTGTTTTTT. The chain carries TRBV10-2 and TRBJ1-4, with 7 bases matching TRBD1. The CDR3 spans 15 residues. Looked up from germline, CDR1 is WSHSY and CDR2 is SAAADI. The V and J ends lost 6 bases and 0 bases, in that order; junction bases with no gene match: 4.

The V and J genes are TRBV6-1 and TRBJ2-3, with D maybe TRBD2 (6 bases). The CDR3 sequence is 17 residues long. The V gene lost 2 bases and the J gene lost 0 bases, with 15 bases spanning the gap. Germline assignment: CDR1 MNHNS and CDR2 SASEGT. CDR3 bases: TGTGCCAGCAGTGAAAAATGGGGGAGCGGGAGCACAGATACGCAGTATTTT. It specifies CASSEKWGSGSTDTQYF.

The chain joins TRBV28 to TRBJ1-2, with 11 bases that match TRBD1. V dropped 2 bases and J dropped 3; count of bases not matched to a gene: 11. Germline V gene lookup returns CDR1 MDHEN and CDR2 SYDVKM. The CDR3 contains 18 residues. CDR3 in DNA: TGTGCCAGCAGTTTAGAGGTCGGCGGGACAGGGGGATACTATGGCTACACCTTC. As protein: CASSLEVGGTGGYYGYTF.

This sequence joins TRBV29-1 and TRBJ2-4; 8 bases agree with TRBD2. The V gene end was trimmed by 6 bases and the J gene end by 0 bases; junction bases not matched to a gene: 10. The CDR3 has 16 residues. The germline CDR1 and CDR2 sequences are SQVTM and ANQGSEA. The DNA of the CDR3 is TGCAGCGTGACCCCCACTAGCGGAGTAGCCAAAAACATTCAGTACTTC. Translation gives CSVTPTSGVAKNIQYF.

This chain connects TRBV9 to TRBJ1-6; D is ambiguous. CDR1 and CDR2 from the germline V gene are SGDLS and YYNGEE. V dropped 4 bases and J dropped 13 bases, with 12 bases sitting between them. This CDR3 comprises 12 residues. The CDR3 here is CASSPDISPLHF. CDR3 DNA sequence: TGTGCCAGCAGCCCCGACATTTCGCCCCTCCACTTT.

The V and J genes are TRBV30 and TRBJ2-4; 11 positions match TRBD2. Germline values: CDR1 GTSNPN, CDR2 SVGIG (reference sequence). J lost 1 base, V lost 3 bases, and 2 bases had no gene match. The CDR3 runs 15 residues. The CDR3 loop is CAWRLAGAAKNIQYF. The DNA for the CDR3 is TGTGCCTGGAGACTAGCGGGAGCCGCCAAAAACATTCAGTACTTC.

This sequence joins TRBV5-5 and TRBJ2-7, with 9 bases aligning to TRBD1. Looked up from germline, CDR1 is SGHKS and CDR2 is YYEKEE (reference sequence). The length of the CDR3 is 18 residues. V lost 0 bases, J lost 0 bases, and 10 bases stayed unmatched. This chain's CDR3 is CASSLDPTGGKYSYEQYF. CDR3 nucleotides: TGTGCCAGCAGCTTGGATCCCACAGGGGGCAAATACTCCTACGAGCAGTACTTC.

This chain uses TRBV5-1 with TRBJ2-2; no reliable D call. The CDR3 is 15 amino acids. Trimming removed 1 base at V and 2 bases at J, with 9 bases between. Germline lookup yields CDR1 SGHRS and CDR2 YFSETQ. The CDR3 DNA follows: TGCGCCAGCAGCTTGACAGAAGATAACACCGGGGAGCTGTTTTTT. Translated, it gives CASSLTEDNTGELFF.

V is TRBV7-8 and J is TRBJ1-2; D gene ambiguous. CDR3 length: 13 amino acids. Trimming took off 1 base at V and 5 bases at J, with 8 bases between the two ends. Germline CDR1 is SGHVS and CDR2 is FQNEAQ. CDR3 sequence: CASSLGLLYGYTF. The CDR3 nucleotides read TGTGCCAGCAGCTTAGGACTTTTATATGGCTACACCTTC. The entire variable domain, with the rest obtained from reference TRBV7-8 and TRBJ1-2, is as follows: GAGVSQSPRYKVAKRGQDVALRCDPISGHVSLFWYQQALGQGPEFLTYFQNEAQLDKSGLPSDRFFAERPEGSVSTLKIQRTQQEDSAVYLCASSLGLLYGYTFGSGTRLTVV.

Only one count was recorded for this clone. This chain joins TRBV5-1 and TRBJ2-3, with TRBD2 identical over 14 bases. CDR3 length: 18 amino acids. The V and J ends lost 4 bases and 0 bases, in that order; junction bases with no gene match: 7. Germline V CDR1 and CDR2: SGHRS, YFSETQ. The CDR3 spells CASSIGTSGSSSTDTQYF. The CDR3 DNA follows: TGCGCCAGCAGCATCGGGACTAGCGGGAGCTCTAGCACAGATACGCAGTATTTT.